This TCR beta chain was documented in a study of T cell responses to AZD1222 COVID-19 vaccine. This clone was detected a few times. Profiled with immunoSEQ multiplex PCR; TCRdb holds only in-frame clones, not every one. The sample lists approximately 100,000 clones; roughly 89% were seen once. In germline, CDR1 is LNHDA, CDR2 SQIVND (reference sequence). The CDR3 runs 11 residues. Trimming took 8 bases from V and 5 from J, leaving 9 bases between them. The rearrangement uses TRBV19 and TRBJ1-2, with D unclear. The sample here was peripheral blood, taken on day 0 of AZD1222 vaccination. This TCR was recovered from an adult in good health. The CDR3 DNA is TGTGCCAGTGGTGAACTTTATGGCTACACCTTC. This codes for CASGELYGYTF. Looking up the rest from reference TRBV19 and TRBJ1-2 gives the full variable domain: DGGITQSPKYLFRKEGQNVTLSCEQNLNHDAMYWYRQDPGQGLRLIYYSQIVNDFQKGDIAEGYSVSREKKESFPLTVTSAQKNPTAFYLCASGELYGYTFGSGTRLTVV.